This paragraph reports one T cell receptor beta chain. Its target is unknown. This sample is drawn from a study of T-cell memory formation after mild COVID-19. Study-level points and caveats: Chiefly within CM and EM were the contracting CD4+ clones; CD8+ ones were within EMRA. Cross-reactive memory seemingly joined, as some responding clones were found in pre-infection memory.

TCRdb fed the 5' RACE reads into MiXCR, producing one record per CDR3 protein. The table records hundreds of thousands of distinct CDR3 sequences, 15% to 20% of them present only once. CDR3 size: 14 residues. Deletions cut 2 bases from V and 2 bases from J, with 8 bases between. The V and J genes are TRBV12-3 or TRBV12-4 and TRBJ2-3; D gene uncertain. Sequenced sample: PBMCs or a T cell subset sorted from them (not recorded which). This receptor was taken from a man aged 18-30 years who had mild COVID-19 (a few samples of this study predate the infection). Cell type and time point are not known. The CDR3 is CASSLSETTDTQYF. DNA for the CDR3: TGTGCCAGCAGTTTAAGTGAGACCACAGATACGCAGTATTTT.